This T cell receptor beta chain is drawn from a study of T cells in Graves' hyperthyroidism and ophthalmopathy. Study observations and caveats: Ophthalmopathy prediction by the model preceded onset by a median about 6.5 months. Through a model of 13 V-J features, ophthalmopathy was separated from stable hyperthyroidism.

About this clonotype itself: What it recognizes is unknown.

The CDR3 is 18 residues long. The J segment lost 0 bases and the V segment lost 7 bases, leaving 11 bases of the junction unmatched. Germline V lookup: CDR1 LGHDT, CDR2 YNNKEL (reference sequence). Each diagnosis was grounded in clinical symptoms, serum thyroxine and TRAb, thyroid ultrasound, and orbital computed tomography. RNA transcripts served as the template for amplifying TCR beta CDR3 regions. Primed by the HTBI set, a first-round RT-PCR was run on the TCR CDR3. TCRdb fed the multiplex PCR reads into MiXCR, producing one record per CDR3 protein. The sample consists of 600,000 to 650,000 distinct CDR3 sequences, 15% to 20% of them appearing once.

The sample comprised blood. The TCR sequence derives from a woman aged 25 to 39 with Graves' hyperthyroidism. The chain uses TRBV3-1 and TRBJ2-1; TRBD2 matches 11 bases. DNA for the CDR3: TGTGCCAGCACTCACCACGGACTAGCGGGCATCTCCTACAATGAGCAGTTCTTC. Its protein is CASTHHGLAGISYNEQFF.